The 23 T cell receptor beta chains presented below share a single source sample, sequenced in a study of vaccination and CD4 T cells after COVID-19. These receptors lack a known antigen. The Oncomine TCR Beta short-read assay sequenced DNA from cultured CD4+ T cells. TCRdb reprocessed the PCR reads via MiXCR and lists one record per CDR3 protein. The table shows some 14,000 distinct CDR3 sequences, with 25% to 35% occurring only once. Specified treatment: roughly 10-day PBMC culture with coronavirus spike peptide pools or control peptides (ViraFEST assay). The sample consisted of cultured CD4+ T cells from blood. The receptors here all came from a human donor with COVID-19.

The sample holds a few counts of this clonotype. This sequence joins TRBV18 and TRBJ1-5; D might be TRBD1 (6 bases). The V end lost 1 base, the J end lost 3 bases, and 10 bases lay between the germline ends. Germline CDR1 and CDR2: KGHSH and LQKENI. The CDR3 covers 15 residues. CDR3 nucleotides: TGTGCCAGCTCACCACTGGCAGGGGCCAATCAGCCCCAGCATTTT. The encoded protein is CASSPLAGANQPQHF. Together with reference TRBV18 and TRBJ1-5, the CDR3 gives the full variable domain: NAGVMQNPRHLVRRRGQEARLRCSPMKGHSHVYWYRQLPEEGLKFMVYLQKENIIDESGMPKERFSAEFPKEGPSILRIQQVVRGDSAAYFCASSPLAGANQPQHFGDGTRLSIL.

This clonotype appeared a few times. The chain carries TRBV15 and TRBJ1-3; D gene ambiguous. Germline V gene sequence: CDR1 LNHNV, CDR2 YYDKDF (reference sequence). V lost 7 bases, J lost 0 bases, and 16 bases lay in between. The CDR3 length is 16 residues. The CDR3 loop reads CATTRGSLFSGNTIYF. DNA of the CDR3: TGTGCCACCACCCGAGGCTCCCTATTCTCTGGAAACACCATATATTTT.

The rearrangement links TRBV5-1 to TRBJ1-2; D may be TRBD1 (6 bases). Germline V gene sequence: CDR1 SGHRS, CDR2 YFSETQ. The V gene lost 0 bases and the J gene lost 6 bases, with 15 bases spanning the gap. CDR3 length: 15 amino acids. The CDR3 nucleotides read TGCGCCAGCAGCTTGGAGGGGCAGGGGCGCAATGGCTACACCTTC. Encoded protein: CASSLEGQGRNGYTF.

The chain recombines TRBV19 with TRBJ2-7; 7 bases line up with TRBD1. After removal of 6 bases from V and 0 bases from J, the junction contained 8 bases not matched to a gene. The CDR3 extends over 15 amino acids. CDR1 LNHDA and CDR2 SQIVND come from the germline V gene (reference sequence). CDR3 nucleotide sequence: TGTGCCAGTAGGAGGGGACAGTTAGACTCCTACGAGCAGTACTTC. Translation gives CASRRGQLDSYEQYF.

This clonotype was seen a few times. The chain carries TRBV7-9 and TRBJ1-2; TRBD1 agrees at 8 bases. This CDR3 has 16 residues. Germline V gene data show CDR1 as SEHNR and CDR2 as FQNEAQ (reference sequence). V was clipped by 3 bases and J by 7 bases; unmatched bases: 13. The CDR3 nucleotides read TGTGCCAGCAGCTTTTCTTTAGGACAGGGTGTGCGTGGCTACACCTTC. Translating it yields CASSFSLGQGVRGYTF.

The chain combines TRBV6-2 or TRBV6-3 with TRBJ2-3; 7 bases align to TRBD2. This CDR3 is 13 amino acids long. V lost 7 bases to trimming and J lost 1 base; unmatched junction nucleotides: 2. Germline lookup yields CDR1 MNHEY and CDR2 SVGEGT. The CDR3 loop reads CASKSGGTDTQYF. The CDR3 DNA reads TGTGCCAGCAAAAGCGGGGGCACAGATACGCAGTATTTT.

This rearrangement joins TRBV15 to TRBJ2-7, with D perhaps TRBD2 (7 bases). From germline, CDR1 is LNHNV and CDR2 YYDKDF (reference sequence). V lost 3 bases and J 0 bases, leaving 12 bases between the germline ends. This CDR3 contains 15 residues. The CDR3 reads CATSRGGTSSYEQYF. DNA of the CDR3: TGTGCCACCAGCAGGGGGGGGACATCCTCCTACGAGCAGTACTTC.

This chain links TRBV5-8 with TRBJ1-1; no clear D gene. Germline V gene sequence: CDR1 SGHTS, CDR2 YDEGEE. Trimming took 4 bases from V and 1 from J, leaving 8 bases between them. The CDR3 runs to 13 residues. CDR3 loop: CASSTQANTEAFF. CDR3 DNA: TGTGCCAGCAGCACCCAGGCGAACACTGAAGCTTTCTTT.

This clonotype has only a few counts. The rearrangement joins TRBV20-1 to TRBJ2-7; no reliable D call. V lost 0 bases to trimming and J lost 0 bases, with 9 bases between them. Germline V gene lookup returns CDR1 DFQATT and CDR2 SNEGSKA (reference sequence). The CDR3 is made up of 14 amino acids. CDR3: CSAREGFNSYEQYF. The CDR3 DNA reads as TGCAGTGCTAGAGAAGGTTTCAACTCCTACGAGCAGTACTTC.

This rearrangement joins TRBV20-1 to TRBJ2-2; 9 nucleotides agree with TRBD2. Germline CDR1 is DFQATT and CDR2 is SNEGSKA (reference sequence). Losses at the gene ends were 5 bases for V and 2 bases for J; bases not matched to a gene: 9. There are 16 residues in the CDR3. The CDR3 DNA reads TGCAGTGCTGCTCGAGCGGGGGGCACCAACACCGGGGAGCTGTTTTTT. Protein sequence: CSAARAGGTNTGELFF.

This chain joins TRBV5-3 and TRBJ2-7; D remains unclear. TRBV5-3 is recorded as an ORF, its role being uncertain. This CDR3 contains 12 residues. The V gene lost 0 bases and the J gene lost 2 bases, with 3 bases spanning the gap. The CDR3 nucleotides are TGTGCCAGAAGCTTGGCCCCCTACGAGCAGTACTTC. Translation: CARSLAPYEQYF.

In its sample, this clonotype was seen a few times. J is TRBJ1-1 and V is TRBV5-4; no clear D. The CDR3 has 13 amino acids. With 4 bases removed from V and 0 bases from J, the gap between germline ends came to 7 bases. Germline V CDR1 and CDR2: SGHNT, YYREEE (reference sequence). CDR3 coding DNA: TGTGCCAGCAGCGGGGATATGAACACTGAAGCTTTCTTT. Translation: CASSGDMNTEAFF.

This clonotype rates as medium-sized. V and J are TRBV30 and TRBJ1-2; 10 positions agree with TRBD1. The CDR3 length is 16 residues. Unmatched junction bases numbered 12, after V lost 5 bases and J lost 3 bases. The germline V gene encodes CDR1 GTSNPN and CDR2 SVGIG (reference sequence). CDR3 residues: CAWGIVTGGWDYGYTF. The CDR3 DNA follows: TGTGCCTGGGGGATTGTGACAGGGGGCTGGGACTATGGCTACACCTTC.

In its sample, this clonotype was seen a few times. The chain has TRBV5-1 and TRBJ1-5; D remains ambiguous. Trimming stripped 3 bases from V and 7 bases from J, with 14 bases between. CDR1 and CDR2 from the germline V gene are SGHRS and YFSETQ. This CDR3 comprises 14 residues. DNA of the CDR3: TGCGCCAGCAGCTACGAGGGCTTGGGACAGCCCCAGCATTTT. Translated, it gives CASSYEGLGQPQHF.

This clonotype occurred a few times. This sequence joins TRBV20-1 and TRBJ2-1; possible D gene TRBD1, 6 bases. The end of the DNA is better explained by TRBJ2-7, so the J call may be wrong. CDR1 is DFQATT and CDR2 is SNEGSKA in the germline V gene (reference sequence). This CDR3 contains 13 residues. The CDR3 region is CSARVGRGYEQYF. The CDR3, as DNA: TGCAGTGCTAGAGTTGGCAGGGGTTACGAGCAGTACTTC.

The chain is built from TRBV5-1 and TRBJ1-3; no definite D call. Trimming removed 1 base at V and 1 base at J, with 6 bases between. Germline V CDR1 and CDR2: SGHRS, YFSETQ. The CDR3 runs 14 residues. CDR3 region: CASSLHESGNTIYF. The CDR3 DNA is TGCGCCAGCAGCTTGCATGAATCTGGAAACACCATATATTTT.

The genes are TRBV7-9 and TRBJ2-7; D is uncertain. CDR1 and CDR2 (germline): SEHNR, FQNEAQ (reference sequence). Trimming took 5 bases from V and 6 from J, leaving 17 bases between them. There are 14 residues in the CDR3. The CDR3 DNA sequence: TGTGCCAGCAGCCAAGAACGAACTAATCCCGAGCAGTACTTC. Encoded protein: CASSQERTNPEQYF.

CDR3 sequence (DNA): TGTGCCAGTAGCGCCGGACAGGGGGCTGAGCCCCAGCATTTT. It yields the protein CASSAGQGAEPQHF. The chain uses TRBV19 and TRBJ1-5; 11 bases align to TRBD1. Germline V CDR1 and CDR2: LNHDA, SQIVND (reference sequence). The J segment lost 8 bases and the V segment lost 6 bases, leaving 6 bases of the junction unmatched. This CDR3 has 14 amino acids.

The chain carries TRBV29-1 and TRBJ1-1; D not resolved. Trimming took off 4 bases at V and 10 bases at J, with 13 bases between the two ends. CDR3 length equals 11 residues. CDR1 and CDR2 (germline): SQVTM, ANQGSEA. The chain's CDR3 is CSVADLMAAFF. CDR3 DNA: TGCAGCGTTGCTGACCTCATGGCAGCTTTCTTT.

This clonotype showed up just a few times. The V and J genes are TRBV6-1 and TRBJ2-6; D remains unclear. Looked up from germline, CDR1 is MNHNS and CDR2 is SASEGT. The V end lost 5 bases, the J end lost 0 bases, and 11 bases lay between the germline ends. The length of the CDR3 is 16 residues. The CDR3 DNA reads as TGTGCCAGCAGTCTGGCAAGAAACTCTGGGGCCAACGTCCTGACTTTC. Its protein is CASSLARNSGANVLTF.

This chain links TRBV12-3 or TRBV12-4 with TRBJ1-1; no reliable D call. V dropped 4 bases and J dropped 1 base, with 13 bases sitting between them. The CDR3 extends over 15 amino acids. CDR3: CASSSDPRANTEAFF. For the CDR3, the DNA is TGTGCCAGCAGTTCCGACCCCCGGGCGAACACTGAAGCTTTCTTT.

A word on this clonotype: The junction departs from germline at one end; a sequencing error may be responsible. The chain recombines TRBV11-1 with TRBJ2-7; the D gene could be TRBD1 or TRBD2 (5 bases each). The CDR3 consists of 12 residues. Per germline, CDR1 SGHAT and CDR2 FQDESV (reference sequence). DNA for the CDR3: TGCGCCAGCAGGGACGGTTTAGGCGAGCAGTACTTC. Translation gives CASRDGLGEQYF.

Written as DNA, the CDR3 is TGTGCCAGCACCAATAGGACAGGGAGGGATGAGCAGTTCTTC. Amino acids: CASTNRTGRDEQFF. V and J are TRBV7-8 and TRBJ2-1; tentative D call: TRBD1 (8 bases). Germline V gives CDR1 SGHVS, CDR2 FQNEAQ. The CDR3 has 14 amino acids. V lost 7 bases and J 8 bases, leaving 18 bases between the germline ends.